This entry lists 18 T cell receptor beta chains sequenced from one sample in a study of molecular identifiers for immune sequencing clone quantification. One entry per CDR3 protein results from TCRdb running MiXCR on the PCR reads. The sample shows about 100,000 distinct CDR3 sequences, roughly 23% of them seen only once. The specimen sequenced was naive CD8+ T cells from blood, with Jurkat cell RNA spiked in. The subset was: FACS-sorted CD8+CD4-CCR7+CD45RA+ naive T cells. The receptors originated from a human donor in good health. Some libraries in this study had Jurkat cell RNA spiked in.

This clonotype was found many times. The chain has TRBV29-1 and TRBJ2-3; 7 bases fit TRBD1. CDR3 length equals 13 residues. Germline-derived CDR1 and CDR2 are SQVTM and ANQGSEA. V was clipped by 1 base and J by 14 bases; unmatched bases: 12. The CDR3 DNA reads as TGCAGCGTTGAAGGACAGGGTTACACCCCGGGGTATTTT. Its protein product is CSVEGQGYTPGYF.

This chain uses TRBV5-1 with TRBJ2-7; D may be TRBD2 (5 bases). This CDR3 contains 13 residues. CDR1 is SGHRS, CDR2 YFSETQ, per germline. V was pared by 5 bases and J by 6 bases, with 15 bases between. The CDR3 sequence is CASSYGENCEQYF. CDR3 in DNA: TGCGCCAGCAGTTACGGGGAGAACTGCGAGCAGTACTTC.

The chain employs TRBV4-1 and TRBJ1-2; a weak D match, TRBD1 (5 bases). Trimming removed 1 base from V and 6 bases from J, with 24 bases in between. Germline V lookup: CDR1 MGHRA, CDR2 YSYEKL. The CDR3 runs to 18 residues. The CDR3, as DNA: TGCGCCAGCAGCCAAGTGGGTGGGGAAACCGGGACTGAGGATGGCTACACCTTC. Protein product: CASSQVGGETGTEDGYTF.

This clonotype was counted a few times. The genes are TRBV12-3 or TRBV12-4 and TRBJ1-5; D call uncertain. The CDR3 is 14 residues long. Trimming took 5 bases from V and 5 from J, leaving 13 bases between them. The CDR3: CASSPLAPHQPQHF. Here the CDR3 DNA reads TGTGCCAGCAGTCCCCTAGCACCCCATCAGCCCCAGCATTTT.

V gene TRBV30 combines with J gene TRBJ2-2; D might be TRBD1 or TRBD2, each matching 6 bases. This CDR3 is 13 amino acids long. V was pared by 3 bases and J by 7 bases, with 12 bases between. CDR1 and CDR2 (germline): GTSNPN, SVGIG (reference sequence). The CDR3 region is CAWRLGGIGELFF. CDR3 nucleotide sequence: TGTGCCTGGAGGTTAGGGGGGATCGGGGAGCTGTTTTTT.

This clonotype was recorded a few times. The genes are TRBV11-2 and TRBJ2-1, with D perhaps being TRBD1 or TRBD2 (5 bases each). The CDR3 is made up of 14 amino acids. V was clipped by 5 bases and J by 5 bases, with 13 bases between them. The V gene's germline CDR1 is SGHAT and CDR2 FQNNGV. The CDR3 DNA reads as TGTGCCAGCAGCCTGGGACCAGAGGACAATGAGCAGTTCTTC. Its translation: CASSLGPEDNEQFF.

This clonotype was observed at least ten times. J is TRBJ2-3 and V is TRBV4-3; tentatively, D is TRBD2 (6 bases). The CDR3 is made up of 19 amino acids. With 0 bases removed from V and 2 bases from J, the gap between germline ends came to 21 bases. Germline CDR1 is LGHNA and CDR2 is YSLEER. The CDR3 protein is CASSQDPVWRAPLTDTQYF. CDR3 bases: TGCGCCAGCAGCCAAGATCCCGTCTGGAGGGCCCCACTCACAGATACGCAGTATTTT.

In this sample, this clonotype turned up a few times. V usage is TRBV14 and J usage is TRBJ1-1; D is uncertain. CDR1 is SGHDN and CDR2 is FVKESK in the germline V gene. The ends were cut back, 5 bases at V and 2 bases at J, with 15 bases in the middle. The CDR3 sequence is 15 residues long. The DNA of the CDR3 is TGTGCCAGCAGCGAAAGGAGACACTTAAACACTGAAGCTTTCTTT. Translated: CASSERRHLNTEAFF.

Comments on this clonotype: Being one base from a much bigger clone, this may be a read error. The rearrangement uses TRBV6-2 or TRBV6-3 and TRBJ1-5, with D unclear. Germline CDR1 reads MNHEY; CDR2 reads SVGEGT. The length of the CDR3 is 15 residues. The CDR3 region has the DNA TGTGTCAGCAGGCTGTCTGAGGGTTACAATCAGCCCCAGCATTTT. Protein sequence: CVSRLSEGYNQPQHF.

This clonotype was recorded at least ten times. The chain uses TRBV15 and TRBJ2-7; D is possibly TRBD1 (5 bases). From germline, CDR1 is LNHNV and CDR2 YYDKDF (reference sequence). The CDR3 consists of 15 residues. V gave up 0 bases and J gave up 2 bases, with 11 bases separating them. CDR3 sequence reads: CATSRDGQGTYEQYF. CDR3 in DNA: TGTGCCACCAGCAGAGATGGCCAGGGCACCTACGAGCAGTACTTC.

In this sample, this clonotype turned up many times. V is TRBV15 and J is TRBJ1-5; D is perhaps TRBD1 (5 bases). With 5 bases removed from V and 3 bases from J, the gap between germline ends came to 17 bases. The CDR3 sequence is 16 residues long. The germline V gene encodes CDR1 LNHNV and CDR2 YYDKDF (reference sequence). CDR3 bases: TGTGCCACCAGCGAGGGGTTCAGGGTGGACAATCAGCCCCAGCATTTT. Translated, it gives CATSEGFRVDNQPQHF. Combining the CDR3 with reference TRBV15 and TRBJ1-5 gives the whole variable domain DAMVIQNPRYQVTQFGKPVTLSCSQTLNHNVMYWYQQKSSQAPKLLFHYYDKDFNNEADTPDNFQSRRPNTSFCFLDIRSPGLGDTAMYLCATSEGFRVDNQPQHFGDGTRLSIL.

This clonotype came up once. This may stem from a read error, because a much larger clone lies one nucleotide away. The CDR3 end shows no conserved phenylalanine or tryptophan, and so a read error is likely. The chain combines TRBV11-2 with TRBJ2-1; 9 nucleotides line up with TRBD2. CDR1 SGHAT and CDR2 FQNNGV come from the germline V gene. CDR3 length: 18 amino acids. The ends lost 5 bases at V and 0 bases at J; junction bases unmatched: 11. In DNA form, the CDR3 reads TGTGCCAGCAGCCCGTCCCTAAGCGGGGGGAGCTCCTACAATGAGCAGTTCTCC. The encoded protein is CASSPSLSGGSSYNEQFS.

Points on this clonotype: A much bigger clone sits one base away, suggesting this may be a read error. This sequence joins TRBV7-2 and TRBJ2-5; TRBD2 matches at 8 bases. The germline gives CDR1 SGHTA, CDR2 FQGNSA. V was pared by 1 base and J by 2 bases, with 6 bases of the junction left unmatched. CDR3 size: 16 residues. This CDR3 reads CASSLVAGRRQETQYF. The CDR3 nucleotides read TGTGCCAGCAGCTTAGTAGCGGGGAGGAGACAAGAGACCCAGTACTTC.

This clonotype came up many times. The genes are TRBV7-9 and TRBJ2-7, with TRBD2 matching 7 bases. The CDR3 sequence is 16 residues long. Germline values: CDR1 SEHNR, CDR2 FQNEAQ (reference sequence). V trimming: 5 bases; J trimming: 1 base; junction bases outside the gene matches: 11. The CDR3 DNA sequence: TGTGCCAGCAGCCCTGAGGATAGCGGGCCATCCTACGAGCAGTACTTC. Its translation: CASSPEDSGPSYEQYF.

V and J are TRBV6-2 or TRBV6-3 and TRBJ2-3, with 10 positions matching TRBD1. CDR1 and CDR2 (germline): MNHEY, SVGEGT. J gave up 2 bases and V 0 bases, and 5 bases lay outside the gene matches. The CDR3 has 17 residues. CDR3 nucleotides: TGTGCCAGCAGTTACTCGATGGACAGGGGGAACACAGATACGCAGTATTTT. Amino acid sequence: CASSYSMDRGNTDTQYF.

This clonotype was seen at least ten times. This chain uses TRBV5-1 with TRBJ2-2, with 7 bases matching TRBD2. The CDR3 runs 15 residues. V gave up 4 bases and J gave up 4 bases; unmatched junction bases: 7. Germline CDR1 reads SGHRS; CDR2 reads YFSETQ. The CDR3 loop reads CASSLWASGTGELFF. The CDR3 bases are TGCGCCAGCAGCCTTTGGGCTAGCGGCACCGGGGAGCTGTTTTTT.

This clonotype was counted only a few times. CDR3 loop: CASSLAGAGYEQYF. The CDR3 nucleotides read TGTGCCAGCAGTTTAGCAGGGGCAGGCTACGAGCAGTACTTC. The chain joins TRBV12-3 or TRBV12-4 to TRBJ2-7, with D perhaps TRBD1 (5 bases). This CDR3 is 14 amino acids long. With 0 bases removed from V and 3 bases from J, the gap between germline ends came to 9 bases.

V gene TRBV19 combines with J gene TRBJ2-7; no clear D gene. Trimming stripped 3 bases from V and 4 bases from J, with 13 bases between. Per the germline V gene, CDR1 is LNHDA and CDR2 is SQIVND (reference sequence). The CDR3 loop spans 14 amino acids. The CDR3 loop is CASSIMDNKYEQYF. Written as DNA, the CDR3 is TGTGCCAGTAGTATTATGGATAACAAGTACGAGCAGTACTTC.